The source of this T cell receptor (beta chain) is a study of blood T cell repertoires in COVID-19. Turning to the study itself: Spain, Italy and the United States supplied samples that represented acute and convalescent COVID-19. The analysed material was cDNA or gDNA that came from T cells, B-cell-depleted T cells, or PBMCs.

As processed by the authors: Estimates of nucleated cell counts were drawn from the amplification of reference gene primers. Profiled with immunoSEQ multiplex PCR; TCRdb holds only in-frame clones, not every one. V and J calls plus clone size are reproduced from that table; the DNA served to infer D and trimming. The table lists roughly 410,000 clones, more than 80% of them singletons. From germline, CDR1 is ENHRY and CDR2 SYGVKD. CDR3 size: 14 residues. V gave up 6 bases and J gave up 6 bases, with 17 bases separating them. Specimen: peripheral blood. The J gene is TRBJ1-2, the V gene TRBV10-3, with a tentative D call TRBD1 (6 bases). This receptor was identified in a man in his forties or fifties with acute or convalescent COVID-19. The CDR3 loop reads CAISPVRGTNGYTF. The CDR3 nucleotides are TGTGCCATCAGCCCCGTGAGGGGGACGAATGGCTACACCTTC.